This TCR beta chain was profiled in a study of shared clonotypes between healthy human individuals. The naive CD8 subset, CD45RO-negative cells positively selected for CCR7, excluded terminally differentiated effector memory CD45RA+ cells. This table comes from immunoSEQ multiplex PCR, and its TCRdb copy is limited to in-frame clones, with some not included. The sample lists hundreds of thousands of clones, around 96% occurring once. V dropped 3 bases and J dropped 4 bases, with 15 bases sitting between them. The CDR3 consists of 15 residues. Per the germline V gene, CDR1 is SGHVS and CDR2 is FQNEAQ.

The clonotype comes from a woman aged 30 to 39 in good health. The sample was naive CD8+ T cells sorted from blood. The gene calls are TRBV7-8 and TRBJ1-1; the D is unclear. The CDR3 here is CASSLEYGVFTEAFF. The CDR3 DNA is TGTGCCAGCAGCTTGGAGTATGGGGTATTCACTGAAGCTTTCTTT.